This TCR beta chain derives from a study of OX40 agonist ivuxolimab in advanced cancers. Overall study context: Melanoma, hepatocellular carcinoma, head and neck or renal cell cancer occurred in dose-escalation patients.

Profiling relied on immunoSEQ multiplex PCR, and the TCRdb table lists in-frame clones only, not all of them. The table shows 55,000 to 65,000 clones, with about 85% occurring only once. Study findings and constraints: There was clonal expansion of CD4+ and CD8+ blood T cells by week 6 at 0.1 to 3.0 mg/kg. Among the least clonally expanded were partial responders at 0.1-3.0 mg/kg.

Trimming took 2 bases from V and 4 from J, leaving 15 bases between them. Per the germline V gene, CDR1 is SGHNT and CDR2 is YENEEA. The CDR3 contains 15 residues. Comments on this clone: As yet, its antigen is unknown.

Sequenced material: CD4+ or CD8+ T cells sorted from blood, taken in a trial of the OX40 agonist ivuxolimab. V is TRBV11-3 and J is TRBJ2-7, with D perhaps TRBD1 or TRBD2 (7 bases each). The TCR originated in an adult with an advanced solid tumor such as melanoma, head and neck, liver or kidney cancer. CDR3 region: CASSLRSGGDYEQYF. As DNA, the CDR3 is TGTGCCAGCAGCTTAAGGTCAGGGGGGGATTACGAGCAGTACTTC. The full variable domain, in which reference TRBV11-3 and TRBJ2-7 provide the parts outside the CDR3, is EAGVVQSPRYKIIEKKQPVAFWCNPISGHNTLYWYLQNLGQGPELLIRYENEEAVDDSQLPKDRFSAERLKGVDSTLKIQPAELGDSAVYLCASSLRSGGDYEQYFGPGTRLTVT.